This T cell receptor (beta chain) was retrieved from a study of somatic mutations in cytotoxic T cells in rheumatoid arthritis. Study-level background: Prior to any treatment and right after diagnosis, patient blood (under 31 ml EDTA) was drawn.

Study-wide points: With advancing age, CD8+ clonality climbed in rheumatoid arthritis patients but did not rise in healthy controls.

Positive selection with magnetic beads achieved the isolation of CD4+ and CD8+ cells, followed by a flow cytometry check of purity. This CDR3 has 14 residues. V shed 0 bases and J shed 0 bases, with 6 bases lying between them. Germline V gene sequence: CDR1 KGHSH, CDR2 LQKENI. Points on this clone: Its antigen is still unknown.

Only in-frame clones appear in the TCRdb table, and some are missing; sequencing was by immunoSEQ multiplex PCR. The sample lists around 20,000 clones, 70% to 90% occurring once. The rearrangement uses TRBV18 and TRBJ2-7; D is undetermined. Sequencing input: CD8+ T cells sorted from blood. This clonotype originated in an adult with rheumatoid arthritis. CDR3 protein: CASSPPIRSYEQYF. The CDR3 DNA reads TGTGCCAGCTCACCACCAATTCGCTCCTACGAGCAGTACTTC.